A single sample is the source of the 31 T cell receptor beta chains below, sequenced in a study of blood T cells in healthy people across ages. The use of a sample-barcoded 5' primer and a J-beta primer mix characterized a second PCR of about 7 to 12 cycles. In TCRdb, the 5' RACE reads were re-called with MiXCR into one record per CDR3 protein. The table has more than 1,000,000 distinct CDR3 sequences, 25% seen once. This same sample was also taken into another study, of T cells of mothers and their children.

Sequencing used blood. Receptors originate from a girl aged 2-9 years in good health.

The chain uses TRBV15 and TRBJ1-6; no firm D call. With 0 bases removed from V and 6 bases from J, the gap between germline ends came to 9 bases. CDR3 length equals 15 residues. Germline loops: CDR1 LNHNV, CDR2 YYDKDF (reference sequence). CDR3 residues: CATSRDLGLNSPLHF. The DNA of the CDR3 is TGTGCCACCAGCAGAGATCTGGGTCTTAATTCACCCCTCCACTTT.

The CDR3 DNA reads TGCAGTGCTAGAGTAACAGGGCCCATTAACTATGGCTACACCTTC. Translation: CSARVTGPINYGYTF. This sequence joins TRBV20-1 and TRBJ1-2; perhaps TRBD1 as D (6 bases). This CDR3 contains 15 residues. Trimming left V 1 base short and J 1 base short, with 13 bases between. The germline CDR1 and CDR2 sequences are DFQATT and SNEGSKA (reference sequence).

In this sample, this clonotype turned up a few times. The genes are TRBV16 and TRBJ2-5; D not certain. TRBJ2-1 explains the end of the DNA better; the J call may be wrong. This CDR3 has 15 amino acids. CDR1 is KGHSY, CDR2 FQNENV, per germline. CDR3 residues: CASSQGLLRADEQFF. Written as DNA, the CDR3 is TGTGCCAGCAGCCAAGGTCTTCTTAGGGCCGATGAGCAGTTCTTC.

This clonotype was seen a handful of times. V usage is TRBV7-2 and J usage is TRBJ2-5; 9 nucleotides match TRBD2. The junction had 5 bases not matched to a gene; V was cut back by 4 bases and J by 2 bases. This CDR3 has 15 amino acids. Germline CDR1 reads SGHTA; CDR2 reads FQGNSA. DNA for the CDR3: TGTGCCAGCAGCTGGATGACTAGCGGACAAGAGACCCAGTACTTC. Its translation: CASSWMTSGQETQYF. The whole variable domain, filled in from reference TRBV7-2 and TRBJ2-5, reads GAGVSQSPSNKVTEKGKDVELRCDPISGHTALYWYRQSLGQGLEFLIYFQGNSAPDKSGLPSDRFSAERTGGSVSTLTIQRTQQEDSAVYLCASSWMTSGQETQYFGPGTRLLVL.

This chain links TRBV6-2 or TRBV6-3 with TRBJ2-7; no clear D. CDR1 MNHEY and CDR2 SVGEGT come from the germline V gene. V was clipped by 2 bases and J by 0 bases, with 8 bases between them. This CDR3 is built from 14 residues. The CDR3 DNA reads TGTGCCAGCAGTTACGGCGATCGCTCCTACGAGCAGTACTTC. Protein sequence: CASSYGDRSYEQYF.

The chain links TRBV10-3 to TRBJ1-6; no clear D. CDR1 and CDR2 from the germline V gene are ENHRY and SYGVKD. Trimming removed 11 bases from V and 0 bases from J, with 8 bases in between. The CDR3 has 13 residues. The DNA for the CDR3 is TGTGCCGTATTGGGCTCCTATAATTCACCCCTCCACTTT. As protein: CAVLGSYNSPLHF.

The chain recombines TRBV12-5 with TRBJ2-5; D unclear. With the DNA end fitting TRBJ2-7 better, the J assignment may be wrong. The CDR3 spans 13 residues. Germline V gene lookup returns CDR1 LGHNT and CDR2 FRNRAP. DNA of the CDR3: TGTGCTAGTGGGAAGCCCTCGTCCTACGAGCAGTACTTC. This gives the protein CASGKPSSYEQYF.

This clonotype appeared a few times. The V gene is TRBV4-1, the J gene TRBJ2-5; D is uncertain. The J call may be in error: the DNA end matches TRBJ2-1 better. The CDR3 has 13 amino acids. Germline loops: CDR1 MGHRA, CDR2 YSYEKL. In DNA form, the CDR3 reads TGCGCCAGCAGCCAAGCGGAACACAATGAGCAGTTCTTC. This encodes CASSQAEHNEQFF.

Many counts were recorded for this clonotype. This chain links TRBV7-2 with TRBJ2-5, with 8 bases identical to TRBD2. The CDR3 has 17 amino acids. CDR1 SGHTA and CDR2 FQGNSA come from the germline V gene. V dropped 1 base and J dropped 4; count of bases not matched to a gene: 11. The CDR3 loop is CASSLVGSGGMRETQYF. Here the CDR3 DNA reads TGTGCCAGCAGCTTAGTAGGGAGCGGGGGTATGAGAGAGACCCAGTACTTC.

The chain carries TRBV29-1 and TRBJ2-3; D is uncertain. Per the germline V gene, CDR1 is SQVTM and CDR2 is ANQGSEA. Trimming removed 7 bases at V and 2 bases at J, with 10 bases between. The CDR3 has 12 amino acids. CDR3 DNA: TGCAGCGGCTTGCTCTTCACAGATACGCAGTATTTT. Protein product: CSGLLFTDTQYF.

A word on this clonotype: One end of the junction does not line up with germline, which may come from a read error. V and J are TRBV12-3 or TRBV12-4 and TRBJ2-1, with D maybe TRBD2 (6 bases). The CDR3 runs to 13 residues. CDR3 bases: TGTGCCAGCAGCGGGACTTTTGACAATGGGCAGTTCTTC. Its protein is CASSGTFDNGQFF.

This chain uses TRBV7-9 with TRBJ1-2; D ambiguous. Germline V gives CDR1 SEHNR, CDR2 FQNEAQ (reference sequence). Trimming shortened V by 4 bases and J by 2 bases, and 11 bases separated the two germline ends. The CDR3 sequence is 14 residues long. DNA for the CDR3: TGTGCCAGCAGCTCCATAGAATGGAACTATGGCTACACCTTC. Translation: CASSSIEWNYGYTF.

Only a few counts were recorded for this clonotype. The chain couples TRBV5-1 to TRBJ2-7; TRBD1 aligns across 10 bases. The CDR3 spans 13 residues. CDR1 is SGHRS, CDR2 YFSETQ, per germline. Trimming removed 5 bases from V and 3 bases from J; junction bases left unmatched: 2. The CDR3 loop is CASSGTGVYEQYF. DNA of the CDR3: TGCGCCAGCAGTGGGACAGGGGTCTACGAGCAGTACTTC.

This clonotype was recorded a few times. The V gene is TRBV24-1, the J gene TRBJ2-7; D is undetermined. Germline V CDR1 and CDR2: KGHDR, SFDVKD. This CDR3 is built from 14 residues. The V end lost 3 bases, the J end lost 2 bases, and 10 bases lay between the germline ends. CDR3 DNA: TGTGCCACCAGTGATCCGAACTACCCCTACGAGCAGTACTTC. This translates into CATSDPNYPYEQYF.

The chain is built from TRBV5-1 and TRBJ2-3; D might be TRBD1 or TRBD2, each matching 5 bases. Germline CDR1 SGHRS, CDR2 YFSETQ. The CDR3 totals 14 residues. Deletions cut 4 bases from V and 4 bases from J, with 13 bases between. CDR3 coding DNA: TGCGCCAGCAGCAACCGACAGAGGGCAGATACGCAGTATTTT. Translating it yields CASSNRQRADTQYF.

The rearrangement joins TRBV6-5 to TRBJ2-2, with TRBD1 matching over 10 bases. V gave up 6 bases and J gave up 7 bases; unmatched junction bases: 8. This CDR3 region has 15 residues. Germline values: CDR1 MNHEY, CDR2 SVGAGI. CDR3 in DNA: TGTGCCAGCAGAAGACAGGGGGCGCGGGGCGGGGAGCTGTTTTTT. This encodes CASRRQGARGGELFF.

The CDR3 DNA reads TGTGCCAGCAGACGTCCCGGGACAGGGTTCGGGGGCCACACCTTC. As protein: CASRRPGTGFGGHTF. The chain joins TRBV6-5 to TRBJ1-2; 9 bases map to TRBD1. Looked up from germline, CDR1 is MNHEY and CDR2 is SVGAGI. Trimming at V came to 6 bases and at J to 12 bases, leaving 17 bases not matched to a gene. This CDR3 is 15 amino acids long.

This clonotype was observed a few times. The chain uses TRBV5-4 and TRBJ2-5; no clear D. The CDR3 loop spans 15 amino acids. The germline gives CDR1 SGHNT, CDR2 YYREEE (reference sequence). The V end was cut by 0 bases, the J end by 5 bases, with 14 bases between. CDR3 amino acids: CASSLDWGSSETQYF. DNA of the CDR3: TGTGCCAGCAGCTTGGACTGGGGATCGTCGGAGACCCAGTACTTC.

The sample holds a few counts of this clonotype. CDR3 in amino acids: CSVADGVRERTSAYEQYF. For the CDR3, the DNA is TGCAGCGTTGCGGATGGTGTCAGGGAAAGGACTAGCGCTTACGAGCAGTACTTC. V is TRBV29-1 and J is TRBJ2-7; 9 nucleotides align to TRBD2. J lost 4 bases, V lost 4 bases, and 20 bases had no gene match. The germline V gene encodes CDR1 SQVTM and CDR2 ANQGSEA. The CDR3 runs 18 residues.

The CDR3 DNA is TGTGCCAGCAGTTACTCGGGAGACAATCAGCCCCAGCATTTT. Amino acids: CASSYSGDNQPQHF. The chain carries TRBV6-2 or TRBV6-3 and TRBJ1-5, with D unresolved. Germline CDR1 is MNHEY and CDR2 is SVGEGT. The CDR3 totals 14 residues. V dropped 0 bases and J dropped 3 bases, with 6 bases sitting between them.

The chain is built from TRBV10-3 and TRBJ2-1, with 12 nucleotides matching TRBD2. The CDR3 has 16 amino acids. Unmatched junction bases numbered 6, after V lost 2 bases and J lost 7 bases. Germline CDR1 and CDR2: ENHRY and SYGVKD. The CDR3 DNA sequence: TGTGCCATCAGTGAGGCTAGCGGGAGGGCAGGGAATGAGCAGTTCTTC. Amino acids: CAISEASGRAGNEQFF.

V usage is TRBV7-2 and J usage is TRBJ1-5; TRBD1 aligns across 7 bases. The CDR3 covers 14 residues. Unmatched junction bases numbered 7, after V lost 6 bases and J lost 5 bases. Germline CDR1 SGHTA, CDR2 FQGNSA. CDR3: CASSPDRADQPQHF. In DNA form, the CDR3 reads TGTGCCAGCAGTCCTGACAGGGCTGATCAGCCCCAGCATTTT. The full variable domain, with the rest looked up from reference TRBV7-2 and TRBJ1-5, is GAGVSQSPSNKVTEKGKDVELRCDPISGHTALYWYRQSLGQGLEFLIYFQGNSAPDKSGLPSDRFSAERTGGSVSTLTIQRTQQEDSAVYLCASSPDRADQPQHFGDGTRLSIL.

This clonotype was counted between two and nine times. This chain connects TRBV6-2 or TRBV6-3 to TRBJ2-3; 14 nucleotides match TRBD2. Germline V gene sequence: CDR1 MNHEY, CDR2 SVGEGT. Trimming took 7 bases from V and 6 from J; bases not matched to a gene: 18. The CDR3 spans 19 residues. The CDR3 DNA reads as TGTGCCAGCACTAAGACTAGCGGGGGGGCCTCTCCACCGACCGATACGCAGTATTTT. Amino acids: CASTKTSGGASPPTDTQYF.

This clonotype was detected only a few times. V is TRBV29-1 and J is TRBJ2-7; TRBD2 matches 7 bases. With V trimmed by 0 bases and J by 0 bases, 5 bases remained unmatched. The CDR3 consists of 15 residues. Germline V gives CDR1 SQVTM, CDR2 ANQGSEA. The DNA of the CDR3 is TGCAGCGTTGAAGATGGTGGCGGGGGCTCCTACGAGCAGTACTTC. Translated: CSVEDGGGGSYEQYF.

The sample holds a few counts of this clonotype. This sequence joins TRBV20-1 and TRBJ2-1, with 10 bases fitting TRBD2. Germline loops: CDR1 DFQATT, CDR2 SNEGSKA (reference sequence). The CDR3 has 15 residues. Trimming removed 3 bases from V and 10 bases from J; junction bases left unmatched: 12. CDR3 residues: CSARGISGRIWEQFF. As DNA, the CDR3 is TGCAGTGCTAGGGGAATTAGCGGGAGGATTTGGGAGCAGTTCTTC.

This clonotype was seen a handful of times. CDR3 nucleotide sequence: TGTGCCAGCAGCGCGGTAATGGTACAAGAGACCCAGTACTTC. This sequence encodes CASSAVMVQETQYF. V gene TRBV7-2 combines with J gene TRBJ2-5; D not resolved. The V gene lost 5 bases and the J gene lost 2 bases, with 12 bases spanning the gap. CDR1 SGHTA and CDR2 FQGNSA come from the germline V gene. This CDR3 comprises 14 residues. The full variable domain, with the rest looked up from reference TRBV7-2 and TRBJ2-5, is GAGVSQSPSNKVTEKGKDVELRCDPISGHTALYWYRQSLGQGLEFLIYFQGNSAPDKSGLPSDRFSAERTGGSVSTLTIQRTQQEDSAVYLCASSAVMVQETQYFGPGTRLLVL.

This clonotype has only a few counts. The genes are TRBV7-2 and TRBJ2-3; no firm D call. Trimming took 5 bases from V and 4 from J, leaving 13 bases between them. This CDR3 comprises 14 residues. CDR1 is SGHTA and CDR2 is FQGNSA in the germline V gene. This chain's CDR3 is CASSPNLVSDTQYF. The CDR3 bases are TGTGCCAGCAGCCCGAACTTAGTTTCAGATACGCAGTATTTT.

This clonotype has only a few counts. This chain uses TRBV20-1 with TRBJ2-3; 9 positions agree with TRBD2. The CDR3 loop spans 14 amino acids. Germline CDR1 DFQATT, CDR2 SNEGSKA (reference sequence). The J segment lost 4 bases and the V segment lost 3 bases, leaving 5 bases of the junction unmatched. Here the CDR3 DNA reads TGCAGTGCTAGGCCAGCGGGAGGAGCAGATACGCAGTATTTT. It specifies CSARPAGGADTQYF.

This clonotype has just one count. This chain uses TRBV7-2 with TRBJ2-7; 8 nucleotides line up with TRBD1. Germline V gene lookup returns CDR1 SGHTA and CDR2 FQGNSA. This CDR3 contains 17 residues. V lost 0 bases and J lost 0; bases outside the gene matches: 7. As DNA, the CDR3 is TGTGCCAGCAGCTTAGCAGGGAGACAGGGGTACTCCTACGAGCAGTACTTC. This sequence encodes CASSLAGRQGYSYEQYF.

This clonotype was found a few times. CDR3 DNA sequence: TGTGCCAGCAGCTCGCTGACTAGCGGGGGCACAGATACGCAGTATTTT. Translating it yields CASSSLTSGGTDTQYF. V usage is TRBV7-9 and J usage is TRBJ2-3, with 11 bases matching TRBD2. Looked up from germline, CDR1 is SEHNR and CDR2 is FQNEAQ (reference sequence). V was pared by 4 bases and J by 1 base, with 4 bases of the junction left unmatched. The CDR3 length is 16 residues.

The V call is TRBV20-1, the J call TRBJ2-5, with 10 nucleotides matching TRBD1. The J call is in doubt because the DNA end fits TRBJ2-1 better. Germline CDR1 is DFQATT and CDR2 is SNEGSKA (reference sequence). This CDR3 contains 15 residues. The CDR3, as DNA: TGCAGTGCTAGAGATGACAGGGGGCTAGGCAACGAGCAGTTCTTC. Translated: CSARDDRGLGNEQFF.